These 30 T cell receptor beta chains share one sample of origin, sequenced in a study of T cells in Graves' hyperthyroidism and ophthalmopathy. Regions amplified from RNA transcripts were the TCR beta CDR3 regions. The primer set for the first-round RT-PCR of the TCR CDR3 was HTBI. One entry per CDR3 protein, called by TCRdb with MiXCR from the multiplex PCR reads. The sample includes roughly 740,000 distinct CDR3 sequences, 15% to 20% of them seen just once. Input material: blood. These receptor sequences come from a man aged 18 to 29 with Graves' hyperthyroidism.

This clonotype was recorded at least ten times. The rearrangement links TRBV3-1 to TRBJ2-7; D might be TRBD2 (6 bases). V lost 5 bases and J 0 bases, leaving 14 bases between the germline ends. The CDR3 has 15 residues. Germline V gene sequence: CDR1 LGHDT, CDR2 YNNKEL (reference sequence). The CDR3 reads CASSDGTLNSYEQYF. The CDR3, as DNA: TGTGCCAGCAGCGACGGGACTTTGAACTCCTACGAGCAGTACTTC.

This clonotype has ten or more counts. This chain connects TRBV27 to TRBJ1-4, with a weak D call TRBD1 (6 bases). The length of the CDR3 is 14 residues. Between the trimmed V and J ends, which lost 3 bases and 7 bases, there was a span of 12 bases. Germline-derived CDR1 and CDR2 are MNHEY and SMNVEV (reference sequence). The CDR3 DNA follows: TGTGCCAGCAGTTTCAAGGGGGGGAGTGAAAAACTGTTTTTT. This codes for CASSFKGGSEKLFF.

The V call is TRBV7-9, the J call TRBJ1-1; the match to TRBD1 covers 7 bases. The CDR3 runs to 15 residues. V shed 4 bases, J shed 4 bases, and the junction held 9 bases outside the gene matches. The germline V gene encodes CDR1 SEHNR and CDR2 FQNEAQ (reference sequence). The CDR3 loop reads CASSSTTGTFTEAFF. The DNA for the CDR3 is TGTGCCAGCAGCTCGACGACAGGGACCTTCACTGAAGCTTTCTTT.

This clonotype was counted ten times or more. The CDR3 DNA is TGTGCCAGCAGCGGACGTTTAGGGACAGCTGATTTTAGGCAGTACTTC. It codes for CASSGRLGTADFRQYF. This chain links TRBV11-2 with TRBJ2-7, with TRBD1 matching over 7 bases. Per the germline V gene, CDR1 is SGHAT and CDR2 is FQNNGV. This CDR3 has 16 amino acids. Trimming took 5 bases from V and 9 from J; bases not matched to a gene: 19.

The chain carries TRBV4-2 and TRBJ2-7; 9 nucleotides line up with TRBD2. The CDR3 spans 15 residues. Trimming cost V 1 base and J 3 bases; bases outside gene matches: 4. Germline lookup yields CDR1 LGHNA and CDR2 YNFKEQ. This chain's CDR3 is CASSQGPAGGYEQYF. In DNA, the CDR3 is TGTGCCAGCAGCCAAGGCCCAGCGGGAGGCTACGAGCAGTACTTC.

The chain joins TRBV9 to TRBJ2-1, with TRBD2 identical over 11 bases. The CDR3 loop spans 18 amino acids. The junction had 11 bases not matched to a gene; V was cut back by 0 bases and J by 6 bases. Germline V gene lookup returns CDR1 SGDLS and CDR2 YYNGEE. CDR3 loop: CASSVGTLTSGTLNEQFF. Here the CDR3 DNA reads TGTGCCAGCAGCGTAGGAACATTGACTAGCGGGACACTCAATGAGCAGTTCTTC.

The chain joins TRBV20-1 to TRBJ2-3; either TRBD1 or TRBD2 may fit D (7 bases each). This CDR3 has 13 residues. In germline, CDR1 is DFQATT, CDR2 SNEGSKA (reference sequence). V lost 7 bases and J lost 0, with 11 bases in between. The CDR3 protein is CSGQGGSTDTQYF. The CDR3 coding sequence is TGCAGTGGGCAGGGGGGGAGCACAGATACGCAGTATTTT.

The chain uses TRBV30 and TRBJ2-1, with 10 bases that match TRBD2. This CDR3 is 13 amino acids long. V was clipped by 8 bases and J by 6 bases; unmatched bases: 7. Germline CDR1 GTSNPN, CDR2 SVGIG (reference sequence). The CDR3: CARDRTSGNEQFF. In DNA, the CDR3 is TGTGCCCGGGATCGGACTAGCGGCAATGAGCAGTTCTTC. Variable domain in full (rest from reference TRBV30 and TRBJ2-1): SQTIHQWPATLVQPVGSPLSLECTVEGTSNPNLYWYRQAAGRGLQLLFYSVGIGQISSEVPQNLSASRPQDRQFILSSKKLLLSDSGFYLCARDRTSGNEQFFGPGTRLTVL.

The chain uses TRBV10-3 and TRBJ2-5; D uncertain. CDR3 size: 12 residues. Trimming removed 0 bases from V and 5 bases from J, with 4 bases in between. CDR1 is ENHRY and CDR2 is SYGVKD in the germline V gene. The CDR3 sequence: CAISESMETQYF. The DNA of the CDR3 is TGTGCCATCAGTGAGTCGATGGAGACCCAGTACTTC.

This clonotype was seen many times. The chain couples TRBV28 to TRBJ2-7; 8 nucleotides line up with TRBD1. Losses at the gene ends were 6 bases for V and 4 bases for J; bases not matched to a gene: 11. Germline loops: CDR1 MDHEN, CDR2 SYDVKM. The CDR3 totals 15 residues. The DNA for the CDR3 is TGTGCCAGCAGCCCCGGGGACAGGAGGCTTTACGAGCAGTACTTC. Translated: CASSPGDRRLYEQYF.

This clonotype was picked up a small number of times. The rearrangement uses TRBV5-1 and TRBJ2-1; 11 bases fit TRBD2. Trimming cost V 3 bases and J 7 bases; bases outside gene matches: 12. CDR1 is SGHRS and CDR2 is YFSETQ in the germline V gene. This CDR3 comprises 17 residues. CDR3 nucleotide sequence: TGCGCCAGCAGCTGGGACGGAACTAGCGGGAGCGTAAATGAGCAGTTCTTC. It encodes CASSWDGTSGSVNEQFF.

The CDR3 DNA reads TGTGCCAGCAGCTTTGAAAGCGGGAGGGCCGAAGAGACCCAGTACTTC. This translates into CASSFESGRAEETQYF. The chain recombines TRBV5-5 with TRBJ2-5; 10 nucleotides match TRBD2. V gave up 2 bases and J gave up 3 bases; unmatched junction bases: 7. Per germline, CDR1 SGHKS and CDR2 YYEKEE (reference sequence). The CDR3 has 16 amino acids.

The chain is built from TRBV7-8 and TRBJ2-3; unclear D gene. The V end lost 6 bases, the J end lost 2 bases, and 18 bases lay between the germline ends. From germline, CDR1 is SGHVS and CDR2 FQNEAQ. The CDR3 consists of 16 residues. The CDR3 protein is CASSTTGSTPTDTQYF. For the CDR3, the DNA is TGTGCCAGCAGTACTACCGGGTCCACCCCCACAGATACGCAGTATTTT.

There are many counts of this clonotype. In DNA form, the CDR3 reads TGTGCCAGCAGGCACCGGACAGGGATCAAGCAGTACTTC. Residues: CASRHRTGIKQYF. The chain joins TRBV7-9 to TRBJ2-7, with 8 nucleotides matching TRBD1. V trimming: 6 bases; J trimming: 8 bases; junction bases outside the gene matches: 9. There are 13 residues in the CDR3. Looked up from germline, CDR1 is SEHNR and CDR2 is FQNEAQ (reference sequence).

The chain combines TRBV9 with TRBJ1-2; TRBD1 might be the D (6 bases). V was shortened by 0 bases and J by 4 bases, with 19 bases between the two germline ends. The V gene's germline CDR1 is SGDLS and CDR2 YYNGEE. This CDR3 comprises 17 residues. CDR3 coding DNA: TGTGCCAGCAGCGTAGCCGGTACGGACAGCCCTATCTATGGCTACACCTTC. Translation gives CASSVAGTDSPIYGYTF.

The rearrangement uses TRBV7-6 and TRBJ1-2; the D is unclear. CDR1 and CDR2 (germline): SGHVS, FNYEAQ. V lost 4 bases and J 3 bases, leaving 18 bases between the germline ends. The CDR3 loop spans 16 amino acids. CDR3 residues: CASSSSFGLRDYGYTF. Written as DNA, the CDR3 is TGTGCCAGCAGCTCCTCATTCGGGTTGAGGGACTATGGCTACACCTTC.

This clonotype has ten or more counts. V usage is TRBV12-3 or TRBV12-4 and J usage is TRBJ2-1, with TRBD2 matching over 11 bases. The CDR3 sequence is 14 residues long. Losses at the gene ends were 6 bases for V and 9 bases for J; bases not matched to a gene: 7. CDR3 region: CASSPTSGMREQFF. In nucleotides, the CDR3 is TGTGCCAGCAGCCCGACTAGCGGGATGCGTGAGCAGTTCTTC.

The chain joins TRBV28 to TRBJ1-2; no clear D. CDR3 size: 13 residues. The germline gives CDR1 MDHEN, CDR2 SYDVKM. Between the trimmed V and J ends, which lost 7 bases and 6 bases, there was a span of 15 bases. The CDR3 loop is CASIRASRDGYTF. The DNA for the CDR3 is TGTGCCAGCATCCGAGCCTCACGTGATGGCTACACCTTC.

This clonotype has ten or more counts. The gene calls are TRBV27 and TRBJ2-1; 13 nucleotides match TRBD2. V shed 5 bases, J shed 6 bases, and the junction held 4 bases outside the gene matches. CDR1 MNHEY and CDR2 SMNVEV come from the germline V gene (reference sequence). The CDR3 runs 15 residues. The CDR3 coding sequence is TGTGCCAGCAGTCAGGGGACTAGCGGGACCAATGAGCAGTTCTTC. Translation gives CASSQGTSGTNEQFF.

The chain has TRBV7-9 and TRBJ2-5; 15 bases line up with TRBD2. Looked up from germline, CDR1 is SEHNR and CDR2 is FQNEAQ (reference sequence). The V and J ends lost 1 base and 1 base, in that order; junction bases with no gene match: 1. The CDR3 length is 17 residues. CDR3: CASSLGGLAGGQETQYF. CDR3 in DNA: TGTGCCAGCAGCTTAGGGGGACTAGCGGGAGGCCAAGAGACCCAGTACTTC. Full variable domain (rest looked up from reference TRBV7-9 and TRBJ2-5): DTGVSQNPRHKITKRGQNVTFRCDPISEHNRLYWYRQTLGQGPEFLTYFQNEAQLEKSRLLSDRFSAERPKGSFSTLEIQRTEQGDSAMYLCASSLGGLAGGQETQYFGPGTRLLVL.

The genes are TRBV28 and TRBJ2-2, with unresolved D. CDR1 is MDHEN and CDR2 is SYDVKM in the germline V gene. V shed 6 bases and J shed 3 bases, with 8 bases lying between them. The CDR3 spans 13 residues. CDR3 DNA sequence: TGTGCCAGCAGAACCCGAGACACCGGGGAGCTGTTTTTT. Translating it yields CASRTRDTGELFF.

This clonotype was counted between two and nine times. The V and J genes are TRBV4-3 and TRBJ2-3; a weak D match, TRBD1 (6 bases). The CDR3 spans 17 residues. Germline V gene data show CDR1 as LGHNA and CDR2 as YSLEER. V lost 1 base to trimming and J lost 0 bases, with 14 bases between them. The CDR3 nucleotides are TGCGCCAGCAGCCAAGGAACGGGACAAGCTAGCACAGATACGCAGTATTTT. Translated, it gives CASSQGTGQASTDTQYF.

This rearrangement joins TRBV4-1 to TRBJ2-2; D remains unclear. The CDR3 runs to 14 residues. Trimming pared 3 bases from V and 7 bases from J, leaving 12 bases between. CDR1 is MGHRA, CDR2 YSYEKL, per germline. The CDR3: CASSQRRGDGELFF. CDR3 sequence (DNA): TGCGCCAGCAGCCAGAGAAGAGGTGACGGGGAGCTGTTTTTT.

CDR3 nucleotide sequence: TGCGCCAGCAGCCAAGCACCGGACACCGTCAATGAGCAGTTCTTC. This encodes CASSQAPDTVNEQFF. V is TRBV4-1 and J is TRBJ2-1; weak D call: TRBD1 (5 bases). The CDR3 has 15 residues. CDR1 and CDR2 (germline): MGHRA, YSYEKL. V dropped 1 base and J dropped 6 bases, with 13 bases sitting between them.

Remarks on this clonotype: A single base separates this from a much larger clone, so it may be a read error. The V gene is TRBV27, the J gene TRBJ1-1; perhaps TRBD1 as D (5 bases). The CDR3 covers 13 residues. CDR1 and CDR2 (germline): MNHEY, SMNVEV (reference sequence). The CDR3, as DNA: TGTGCCAGCAAGCTGACAGCGAACACTGGAGCTTTCTTT. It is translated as CASKLTANTGAFF.

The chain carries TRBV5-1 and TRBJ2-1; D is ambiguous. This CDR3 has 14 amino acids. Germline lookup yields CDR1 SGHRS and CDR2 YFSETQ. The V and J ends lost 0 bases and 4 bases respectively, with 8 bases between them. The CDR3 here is CASSLGLGYNEQFF. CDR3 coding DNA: TGCGCCAGCAGCTTGGGACTGGGGTACAATGAGCAGTTCTTC.

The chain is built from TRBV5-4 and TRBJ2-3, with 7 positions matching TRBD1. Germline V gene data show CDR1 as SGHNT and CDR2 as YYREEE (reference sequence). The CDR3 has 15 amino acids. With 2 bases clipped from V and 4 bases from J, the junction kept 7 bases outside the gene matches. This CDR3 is CASSFSTGWSDTQYF. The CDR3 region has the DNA TGTGCCAGCAGCTTTTCGACAGGGTGGTCAGATACGCAGTATTTT.

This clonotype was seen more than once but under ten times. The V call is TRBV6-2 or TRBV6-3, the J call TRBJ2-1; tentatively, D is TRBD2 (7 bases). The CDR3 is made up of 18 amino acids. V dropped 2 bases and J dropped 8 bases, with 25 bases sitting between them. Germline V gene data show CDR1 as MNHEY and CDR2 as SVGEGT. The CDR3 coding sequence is TGTGCCAGCAGTTACACACCTCTAATGGGGGGGCGCAGGGATGAGCAGTTCTTC. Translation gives CASSYTPLMGGRRDEQFF.

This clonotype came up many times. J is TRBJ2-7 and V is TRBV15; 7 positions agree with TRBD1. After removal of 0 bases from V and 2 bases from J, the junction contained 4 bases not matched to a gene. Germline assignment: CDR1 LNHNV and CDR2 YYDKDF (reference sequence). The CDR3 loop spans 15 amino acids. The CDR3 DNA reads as TGTGCCACCAGCAGAGATTCAACAGGGGCCTACGAGCAGTACTTC. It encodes CATSRDSTGAYEQYF.

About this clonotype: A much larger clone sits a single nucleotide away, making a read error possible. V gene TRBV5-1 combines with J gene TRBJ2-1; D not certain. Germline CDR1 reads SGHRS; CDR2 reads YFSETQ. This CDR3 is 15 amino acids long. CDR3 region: CASSPTLTPSNERFF. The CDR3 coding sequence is TGCGCCAGCAGCCCCACCCTGACCCCCTCTAATGAGCGGTTCTTC.